The 17 T cell receptor beta chains given below trace back to one sample, sequenced in a study of blood T cell repertoires in COVID-19. Sequenced by immunoSEQ multiplex PCR; TCRdb stores in-frame clones only, minus some. Of approximately 110,000 clones in the sample, roughly 86% were seen once. The sample comprised peripheral blood. All receptors derive from a man aged 40-49 years with acute or convalescent COVID-19.

This clone was recorded only once. The chain couples TRBV5-1 to TRBJ1-4; no definite D call. The CDR3 length is 14 residues. From germline, CDR1 is SGHRS and CDR2 YFSETQ. Trimming shortened V by 0 bases and J by 5 bases, and 8 bases separated the two germline ends. As DNA, the CDR3 is TGCGCCAGCAGCTTGGATGGCAGGAATGAAAAACTGTTTTTT. It yields the protein CASSLDGRNEKLFF.

The chain carries TRBV9 and TRBJ1-3, with 9 positions matching TRBD1. The CDR3 loop spans 15 amino acids. V shed 2 bases and J 9 bases; nucleotides not matched to a gene: 9. CDR1 is SGDLS, CDR2 YYNGEE, per germline. The CDR3 DNA reads as TGTGCCAGCAGCGTTACCGGGACAGGGCATACCACCATATATTTT. It translates to CASSVTGTGHTTIYF.

J is TRBJ2-1 and V is TRBV29-1; a possible D gene is TRBD2 (5 bases). Germline V gives CDR1 SQVTM, CDR2 ANQGSEA. This CDR3 is 15 amino acids long. V lost 2 bases to trimming and J lost 4 bases, with 15 bases between them. Here the CDR3 DNA reads TGCAGCGTTGAACCTTTCGGGATGCAATACAATGAGCAGTTCTTC. Translating it yields CSVEPFGMQYNEQFF.

The chain has TRBV6-2 or TRBV6-3 and TRBJ2-1, with 7 bases aligning to TRBD1. Germline V gene data show CDR1 as MNHEY and CDR2 as SVGEGT. V lost 6 bases and J lost 0; bases outside the gene matches: 14. CDR3 length: 18 residues. The DNA of the CDR3 is TGTGCCAGCAGCCAATGGGCCAGGGGACAGAGCTCCTACAATGAGCAGTTCTTC. It is translated as CASSQWARGQSSYNEQFF.

The chain combines TRBV10-1 with TRBJ1-1; D gene unclear. The germline CDR1 and CDR2 sequences are WNHNN and SYGVQD (reference sequence). V lost 6 bases and J 1 base, leaving 12 bases between the germline ends. The CDR3 has 14 amino acids. CDR3 nucleotide sequence: TGCGCCAGCAGGGCCGGCGGGGAGAACACTGAAGCTTTCTTT. Its translation is CASRAGGENTEAFF.

The V and J genes are TRBV6-5 and TRBJ1-3; tentatively, D is TRBD1 (5 bases). This CDR3 is 14 amino acids long. Germline CDR1 reads MNHEY; CDR2 reads SVGAGI. Deletions cut 4 bases from V and 2 bases from J, with 9 bases between. This CDR3 is CASSWGGAGNTIYF. DNA for the CDR3: TGTGCCAGCAGTTGGGGGGGAGCTGGAAACACCATATATTTT.

This clone has only one observation. The rearrangement uses TRBV24-1 and TRBJ2-7; 8 bases map to TRBD2. V lost 5 bases and J lost 2; bases outside the gene matches: 10. CDR1 and CDR2 from the germline V gene are KGHDR and SFDVKD. This CDR3 has 16 amino acids. The CDR3 spells CATSGASGRAPYEQYF. Written as DNA, the CDR3 is TGTGCCACCAGTGGTGCGTCCGGGAGGGCTCCCTACGAGCAGTACTTC.

This clone has just a few counts. The chain recombines TRBV5-1 with TRBJ1-2; D is possibly TRBD1 (6 bases). This CDR3 region has 14 residues. CDR1 and CDR2 from the germline V gene are SGHRS and YFSETQ. The V end lost 4 bases, the J end lost 4 bases, and 14 bases lay between the germline ends. CDR3 in amino acids: CASSPGQPGYGYTF. The CDR3, as DNA: TGCGCCAGCAGCCCGGGACAACCGGGCTATGGCTACACCTTC.

This rearrangement joins TRBV3-1 (or the pseudogene TRBV3-2) to TRBJ1-2; D may be TRBD1 (6 bases). Germline V gene lookup returns CDR1 LGHDT and CDR2 YNNKEL (reference sequence). V was clipped by 2 bases and J by 4 bases, with 14 bases between them. The CDR3 extends over 15 amino acids. CDR3 bases: TGTGCCAGCAGCCAACTTCGGACAGCGCTCTATGGCTACACCTTC. Amino acid sequence: CASSQLRTALYGYTF.

V usage is TRBV11-2 and J usage is TRBJ1-5; D might be TRBD1 (5 bases). Germline V gives CDR1 SGHAT, CDR2 FQNNGV. Trimming removed 6 bases from V and 3 bases from J, with 9 bases in between. The CDR3 contains 13 residues. For the CDR3, the DNA is TGTGCCAGCAGTGCAGGGATCAATCAGCCCCAGCATTTT. As protein: CASSAGINQPQHF.

V and J are TRBV27 and TRBJ1-3; 9 nucleotides align to TRBD1. The CDR3 has 16 amino acids. CDR1 and CDR2 (germline): MNHEY, SMNVEV (reference sequence). The V and J ends lost 5 bases and 0 bases, in that order; junction bases with no gene match: 5. The CDR3 here is CASSPGQGRSGNTIYF. The CDR3 nucleotides are TGTGCCAGCAGTCCAGGACAGGGGCGCTCTGGAAACACCATATATTTT.

The chain uses TRBV19 and TRBJ2-5, with TRBD2 as a possible D gene (5 bases). The length of the CDR3 is 14 residues. Germline V gene lookup returns CDR1 LNHDA and CDR2 SQIVND (reference sequence). V was pared by 3 bases and J by 5 bases, with 13 bases between. In DNA, the CDR3 is TGTGCCAGTAGTATTCACGGGCGAGGGGAGACCCAGTACTTC. Amino acids: CASSIHGRGETQYF.

The V gene is TRBV30, the J gene TRBJ2-3; 14 bases match TRBD2. CDR1 GTSNPN and CDR2 SVGIG come from the germline V gene (reference sequence). The CDR3 sequence is 17 residues long. V was clipped by 1 base and J by 4 bases; unmatched bases: 7. CDR3 protein: CAWSGLGTSGSADTQYF. The CDR3 nucleotides read TGTGCCTGGAGTGGCCTCGGGACTAGCGGGAGCGCAGATACGCAGTATTTT.

The rearrangement links TRBV14 to TRBJ1-1, with 8 bases aligning to TRBD1. V was clipped by 1 base and J by 6 bases; unmatched bases: 7. The V gene's germline CDR1 is SGHDN and CDR2 FVKESK. The CDR3 sequence is 15 residues long. This chain's CDR3 is CASSQAQYRGAEAFF. CDR3 coding DNA: TGTGCCAGCAGCCAAGCCCAATACAGGGGGGCTGAAGCTTTCTTT.

In its sample, this clone was seen a few times. The CDR3 sequence is CASSLTRGTDTQYF. CDR3 in DNA: TGTGCCAGCAGCTTGACTAGGGGCACAGATACGCAGTATTTT. The rearrangement uses TRBV5-6 and TRBJ2-3; perhaps TRBD2 as D (5 bases). V lost 1 base, J lost 1 base, and 7 bases lay in between. Germline V gene lookup returns CDR1 SGHDT and CDR2 YYEEEE. The CDR3 has 14 amino acids. The entire variable domain, with the rest obtained from reference TRBV5-6 and TRBJ2-3, is as follows: DAGVTQSPTHLIKTRGQQVTLRCSPKSGHDTVSWYQQALGQGPQFIFQYYEEEERQRGNFPDRFSGHQFPNYSSELNVNALLLGDSALYLCASSLTRGTDTQYFGPGTRLTVL.

The V and J genes are TRBV12-3 or TRBV12-4 and TRBJ1-2, with unresolved D. This CDR3 is 12 amino acids long. V lost 3 bases and J lost 4, with 6 bases in between. CDR3 residues: CASSFDFYGYTF. Here the CDR3 DNA reads TGTGCCAGCAGTTTCGACTTCTATGGCTACACCTTC.

J is TRBJ1-1 and V is TRBV10-3, with D possibly TRBD1 on 6 matching bases. Trimming took off 5 bases at V and 4 bases at J, with 8 bases between the two ends. The CDR3 covers 12 residues. Germline V gives CDR1 ENHRY, CDR2 SYGVKD. Here the CDR3 DNA reads TGTGCCATCAGTCAGGGGAGCACTGAAGCTTTCTTT. Its translation: CAISQGSTEAFF.